The entry that follows covers one T cell receptor (beta chain) sequence. This clone's antigen is unknown. No much larger clone is present one base from it, and per-base qualities are unavailable. The sample belongs to a study of blood T cell repertoires in COVID-19 (dated by TCRdb to 2018 to 2020). Background for the entire study: Collaborator samples came from the United States, Italy and Spain and covered acute and convalescent phases of COVID-19. The material from the prospective study consisted of cDNA or gDNA derived from T cells, B-cell-depleted T cells, or PBMCs. The dataset comprised deeply sampled blood TCRbeta repertoires from subjects exposed to, actively infected with, or recovered from COVID-19. A freely available public database, intended as a resource for researchers studying the immune response to SARS-CoV-2, is where the repertoires were released. Samples were obtained from the ongoing ImmuneRACE study (first 160 participants) and from over 1,000 subjects provided by 6 global collaborators. Nearly every sample came with metadata listing a de-identified subject ID, COVID-19 status, age in years and sex. HLA class I and class II types, where available, came from metadata supplied by the sample provider rather than from assay-based typing.

The collaborating institutions used their own protocols to collect whole blood in K2EDTA tubes. For TCRbeta analysis, collaborator samples were shipped as frozen whole blood, as isolated PBMCs, or as DNA extracted from either sample type. Study-wide findings and limitations: Clinical and demographic metadata were provided uncurated, with the amount varying by source and participant.

Measured from the cysteine to the phenylalanine, the CDR3 is 15 residues long. Only the CDR3 DNA is retained, 45 bases long and in frame from the first base. The junction shows trimming of 3 bases on V and 9 bases on J, plus 16 bases between the germline ends. CDR1 and CDR2 were assigned from the germline V gene as SGHRS and YFSETQ. The immunoSEQ Assay, a bias-controlled multiplex PCR, was used to amplify TCRbeta CDR3 regions from genomic DNA. In the original analysis: The number of nucleated cells in each sample was estimated by amplification of reference gene primers within the assay. To quantify the absolute abundance of each unique TCRbeta CDR3 rearrangement, sequence reads were collapsed and filtered. For each sample, productive Simpson clonality was calculated by taking the square root of Simpson's diversity index across productive rearrangements. The source is immuneACCESS, and TCRdb retained only in-frame sequences with V and J called. Part of the clones is not carried over; for the studies checked, unresolved V genes explain less than half of this, and the remainder is unexplained. V and J calls and clone size come straight from that table; D and trimming were deduced from the DNA. This sample has some 93,000 clones in its table, and approximately 83% of those were observed once. 3.5% to 4% of the sample is in the top ten clones.

This sequence was found in a man aged 60 to 69 with acute or convalescent COVID-19. The sample consisted of peripheral blood. The chain is assembled from TRBV5-1 and TRBJ1-6; D gene: possibly TRBD1, on 5 matching bases. Here is the DNA: TGCGCCAGCAGCTCCTTGCGGGGCGAAGGTTCACCCCTCCACTTT. Its product reads: CASSSLRGEGSPLHF.